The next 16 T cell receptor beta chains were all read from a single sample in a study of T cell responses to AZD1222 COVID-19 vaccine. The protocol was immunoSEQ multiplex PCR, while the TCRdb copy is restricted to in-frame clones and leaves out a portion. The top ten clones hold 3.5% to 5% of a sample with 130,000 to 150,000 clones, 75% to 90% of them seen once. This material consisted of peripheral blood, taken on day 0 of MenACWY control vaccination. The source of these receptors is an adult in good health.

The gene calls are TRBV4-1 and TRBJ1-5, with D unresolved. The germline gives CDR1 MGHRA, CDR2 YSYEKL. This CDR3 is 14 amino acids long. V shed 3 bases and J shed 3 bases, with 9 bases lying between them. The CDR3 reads CASSQPWDNQPQHF. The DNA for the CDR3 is TGCGCCAGCAGCCAGCCTTGGGACAATCAGCCCCAGCATTTT.

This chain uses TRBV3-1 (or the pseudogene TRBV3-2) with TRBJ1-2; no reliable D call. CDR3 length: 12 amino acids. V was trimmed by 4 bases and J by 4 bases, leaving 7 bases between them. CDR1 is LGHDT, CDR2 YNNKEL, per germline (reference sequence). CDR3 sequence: CASSPRGYGYTF. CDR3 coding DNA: TGTGCCAGCAGCCCCCGGGGCTATGGCTACACCTTC.

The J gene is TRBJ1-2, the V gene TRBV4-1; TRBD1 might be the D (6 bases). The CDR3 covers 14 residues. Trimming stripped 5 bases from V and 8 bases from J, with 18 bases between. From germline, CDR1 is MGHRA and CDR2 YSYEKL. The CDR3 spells CASSFIGVGGGYTF. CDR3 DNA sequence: TGCGCCAGCAGCTTTATCGGTGTAGGGGGGGGCTACACCTTC.

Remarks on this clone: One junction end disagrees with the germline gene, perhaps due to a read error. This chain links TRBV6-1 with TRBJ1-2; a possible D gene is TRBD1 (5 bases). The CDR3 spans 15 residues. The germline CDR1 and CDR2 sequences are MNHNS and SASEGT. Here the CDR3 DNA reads TGTGCCAGCAGAGAAGAGAGGGGCCCAAACTATGGCTACACCTTC. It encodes CASREERGPNYGYTF.

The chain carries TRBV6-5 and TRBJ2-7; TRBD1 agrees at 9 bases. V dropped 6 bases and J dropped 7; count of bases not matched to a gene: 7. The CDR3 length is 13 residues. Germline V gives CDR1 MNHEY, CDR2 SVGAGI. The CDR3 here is CASRGDRVGEQYV. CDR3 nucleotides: TGTGCCAGCAGGGGGGACAGGGTCGGAGAGCAGTACGTC.

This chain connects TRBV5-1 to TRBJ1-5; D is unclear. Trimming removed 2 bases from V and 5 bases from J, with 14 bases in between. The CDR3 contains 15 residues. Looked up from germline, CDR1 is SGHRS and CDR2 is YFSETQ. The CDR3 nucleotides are TGCGCCAGCAGCTTCGGACTCACCGGGGATCAGCCCCAGCATTTT. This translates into CASSFGLTGDQPQHF.

The CDR3 reads CASTDRAYNSPLHF. The CDR3 bases are TGTGCCAGCACCGACAGGGCCTATAATTCACCCCTCCACTTT. The chain is built from TRBV6-5 and TRBJ1-6; TRBD1 aligns across 7 bases. The CDR3 totals 14 residues. Germline CDR1 and CDR2: MNHEY and SVGAGI. With V trimmed by 7 bases and J by 2 bases, 2 bases remained unmatched.

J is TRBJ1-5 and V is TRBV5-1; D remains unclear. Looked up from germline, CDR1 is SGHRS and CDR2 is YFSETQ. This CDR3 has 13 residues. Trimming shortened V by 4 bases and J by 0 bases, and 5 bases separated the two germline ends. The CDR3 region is CASSEHSNQPQHF. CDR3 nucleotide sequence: TGCGCCAGCAGCGAACATAGCAATCAGCCCCAGCATTTT.

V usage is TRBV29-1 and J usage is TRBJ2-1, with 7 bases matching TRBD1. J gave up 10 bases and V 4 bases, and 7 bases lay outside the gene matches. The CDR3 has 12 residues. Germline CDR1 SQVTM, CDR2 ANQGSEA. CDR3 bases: TGCAGCGTTGGAGGGGGCCCCACCGAGCAGTTCTTC. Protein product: CSVGGGPTEQFF.

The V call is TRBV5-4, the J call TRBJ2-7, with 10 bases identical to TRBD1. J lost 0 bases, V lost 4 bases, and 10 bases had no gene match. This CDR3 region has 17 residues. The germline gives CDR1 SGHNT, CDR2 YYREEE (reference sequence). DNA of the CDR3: TGTGCCAGCAGCACCATCGGACAGGGGGGGATCTCCTACGAGCAGTACTTC. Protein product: CASSTIGQGGISYEQYF.

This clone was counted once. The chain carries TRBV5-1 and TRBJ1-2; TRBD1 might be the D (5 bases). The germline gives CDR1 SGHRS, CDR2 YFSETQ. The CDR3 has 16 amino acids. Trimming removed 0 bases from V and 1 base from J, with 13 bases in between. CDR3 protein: CASSLDGDEFNYGYTF. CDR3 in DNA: TGCGCCAGCAGCTTGGATGGGGACGAATTTAACTATGGCTACACCTTC. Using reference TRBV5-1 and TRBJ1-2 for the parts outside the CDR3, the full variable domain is KAGVTQTPRYLIKTRGQQVTLSCSPISGHRSVSWYQQTPGQGLQFLFEYFSETQRNKGNFPGRFSGRQFSNSRSEMNVSTLELGDSALYLCASSLDGDEFNYGYTFGSGTRLTVV.

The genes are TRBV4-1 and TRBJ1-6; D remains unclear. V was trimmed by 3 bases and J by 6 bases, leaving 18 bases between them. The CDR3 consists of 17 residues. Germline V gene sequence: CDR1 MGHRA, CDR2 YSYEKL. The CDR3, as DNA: TGCGCCAGCAGCCAGGATCCCGGGCCAACGGGTAATTCACCCCTCCACTTT. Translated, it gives CASSQDPGPTGNSPLHF.

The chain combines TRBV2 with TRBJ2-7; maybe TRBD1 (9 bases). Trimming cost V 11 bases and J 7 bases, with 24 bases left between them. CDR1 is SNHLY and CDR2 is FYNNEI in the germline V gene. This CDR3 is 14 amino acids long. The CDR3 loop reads CASLSGGTGREQYF. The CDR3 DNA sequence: TGTGCCTCCCTCTCGGGGGGGACAGGGCGTGAGCAGTACTTC. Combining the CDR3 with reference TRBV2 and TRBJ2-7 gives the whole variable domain EPEVTQTPSHQVTQMGQEVILRCVPISNHLYFYWYRQILGQKVEFLVSFYNNEISEKSEIFDDQFSVERPDGSNFTLKIRSTKLEDSAMYFCASLSGGTGREQYFGPGTRLTVT.

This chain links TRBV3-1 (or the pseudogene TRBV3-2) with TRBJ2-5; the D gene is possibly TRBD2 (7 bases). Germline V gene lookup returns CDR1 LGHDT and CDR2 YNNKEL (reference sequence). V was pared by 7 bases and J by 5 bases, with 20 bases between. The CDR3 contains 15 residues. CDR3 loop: CASTKGGGRVETQYF. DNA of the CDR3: TGTGCCAGCACCAAAGGGGGGGGCAGAGTGGAGACCCAGTACTTC.

In DNA, the CDR3 is TGTGCCAGCTCACAAGGGCAGGGATCATTCTACGAGCAGTACGTC. Its translation: CASSQGQGSFYEQYV. The chain links TRBV18 to TRBJ2-7; D perhaps matches TRBD1 (5 bases). Looked up from germline, CDR1 is KGHSH and CDR2 is LQKENI. Trimming took off 4 bases at V and 3 bases at J, with 16 bases between the two ends. This CDR3 is 15 amino acids long.

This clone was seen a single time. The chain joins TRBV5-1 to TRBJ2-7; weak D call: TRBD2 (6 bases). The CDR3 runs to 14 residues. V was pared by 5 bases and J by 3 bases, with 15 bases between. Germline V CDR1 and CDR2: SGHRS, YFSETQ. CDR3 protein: CASREGPGGYEQYF. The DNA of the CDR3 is TGCGCCAGCAGGGAGGGGCCCGGGGGCTACGAGCAGTACTTC. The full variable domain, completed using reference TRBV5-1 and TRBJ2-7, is KAGVTQTPRYLIKTRGQQVTLSCSPISGHRSVSWYQQTPGQGLQFLFEYFSETQRNKGNFPGRFSGRQFSNSRSEMNVSTLELGDSALYLCASREGPGGYEQYFGPGTRLTVT.